The T cell receptor beta chain under discussion was sequenced for a study of regulatory T cells in long-lasting Graves disease (dated by TCRdb to the early 2020s). About the investigation overall: Patients with newly diagnosed Graves' disease had been on antithyroid drugs for under 3 months. Patients with persistent Graves' disease were compared with patients with newly diagnosed Graves' disease using TCR sequencing and RNA sequencing of peripheral blood. A total of 33 samples were covered by TCR sequencing, comprising about 13 persistent and around 20 newly diagnosed Graves' disease patients. The study was registered as a clinical trial and conducted in China.

According to the study, the label for this sample's time point signals: newly diagnosed GD, antithyroid drugs for less than 3 months. RNA was extracted from PBMCs in TRIzol for both TCR sequencing and RNA sequencing. Graves' disease was diagnosed according to American Thyroid Association guidelines. Patients for the study were recruited at an endocrinology department in Xi'an, China. Each patient gave approximately 9.7 milliliters of peripheral blood, collected in an EDTA anticoagulant tube. Ficoll Paque Plus density gradient separation was used to isolate PBMCs, and no further T cell sorting was performed. An Agilent 2100 Bioanalyzer and agarose gel were used to check RNA quality, while a NanoDrop 2000 measured RNA concentration. V trim: 1 base; J trim: 1 base; unmatched bases: 1. The CDR3 numbers 15 residues from cysteine through phenylalanine. Just CDR3 DNA is preserved here, 45 bases in frame from base 1. The germline V gene encodes CDR1 DFQATT and CDR2 SNEGSKA (reference sequence).

The library came from multiplex PCR. This sample was sequenced with an Illumina HiSeq 4000. To build TCR beta libraries, CDR3 regions were amplified by Arm-PCR using iRepertoire HTBI primers. Before sequencing, the PCR products went through gel purification. On the authors' methods: A total of fewer than 65 TRBV and some 15 TRBJ segments were identified across samples and were used for gene usage analysis of CDR3 amino acid clonotypes. COPE and FqMerger were used to merge filtered high-quality paired reads into contigs. BLAST was used to align contigs to IMGT TRBV, TRBD and TRBJ reference genes, with CDR3 defined following IMGT. Clonotypes above 0.1% frequency were classified as highly expanded clones. Shannon entropy was used to measure repertoire diversity, and the Gini coefficient was used to measure V-J evenness. A clonotype was considered public if more than one individual shared it. TCRdb handled the public reads itself, with Q25 trimming in fastp and clone calling in MiXCR, and kept productive beta chains. A single entry per CDR3 protein holds the most common genes and DNA from its merged rows. TCRdb, not the original authors, processed these V and J calls. Across this sample there are roughly 350,000 distinct CDR3 sequences, with around 15% seen only once. The top ten clonotypes cover around 21% of the sample.

What the research found in general, with its limitations: Only peripheral blood was studied, because thyroid tissue, the primary lesion, was inaccessible. The authors acknowledged the small sample size as a limitation that may reduce accuracy. Persistent Graves' disease patients showed lower TCR Shannon entropy and fewer highly expanded clones than newly diagnosed patients, suggesting clonal expansion. Sequencing and analysis were limited to the TCR beta chain. Persistent patients shared more public clonotypes among themselves (around 3,000) than newly diagnosed patients did (approximately 900). Preferential use of TRBV28, TRBJ1-2 and TRBJ2-5 was observed in persistent disease, whereas TRBV20-1 and TRBJ2-1 were favored in newly diagnosed disease.

In this sample, this clonotype turned up many times. The antigen it binds to is not known. Base qualities are missing; no much larger clone stands one base away. Separately, the same data were catalogued under a study of T cells in Graves' hyperthyroidism and ophthalmopathy. That second publication adds: Stable Graves' hyperthyroidism was defined as no progression to ophthalmopathy during 18 months of follow-up. Hyperthyroidism patients were newly diagnosed, with disease duration under 2 months, and aged 18 to 65 years. Exclusion was applied to patients with uncontrolled infections, other autoimmune diseases, pregnancy or lactation. Diagnoses relied on clinical symptoms, serum thyroxine and TRAb, thyroid ultrasound and orbital computed tomography. The TCR CDR3 was subjected to a first round of RT-PCR using the HTBI primer set and the Qiagen OneStep RT-PCR kit. Most expanded thyroid clonotypes (frequency above 0.001) were also detected in blood, a finding suggesting that blood repertoires may reflect thyroid immune responses. A 13 V-J signature model separated ophthalmopathy from stable hyperthyroidism, with around 91% sensitivity and 81.08% specificity in cross-validation and 80%/75% in testing. During validation, the model predicted progression to ophthalmopathy a median of approximately 6 months ahead of onset, with approximately 70% sensitivity and 72% to 80% specificity. TCR V-J signatures able to tell the groups apart were searched for in a discovery cohort of 90 to 100 patients, of whom fewer than 45 had Graves' ophthalmopathy and around 58 had stable Graves' hyperthyroidism. Whether ophthalmopathy could be predicted prospectively was tested in an independent validation cohort made up of under 20 hyperthyroidism patients plus 17 patients who later progressed to ophthalmopathy. The 75 to 100 discovery patients were randomly split 7:3 into training and test sets. Thyroid tissue and blood T-cell repertoires from six Graves' hyperthyroidism patients were also compared in the study. After sampling, hyperthyroidism patients received methimazole starting at 30 mg daily, and ophthalmopathy patients received high-dose intravenous methylprednisolone. Libraries were constructed in a second round of multiplex PCR, after which size selection and purification were carried out. Paired-end sequencing of the libraries was performed with 100 bp reads on an Illumina HiSeq2000. Raw data were processed with SOAPnuke, discarding reads with adapters, uncalled bases, mean Phred below 15, or no exact constant-primer or identifier match. High-quality paired reads were merged with COPE v1.2.5, and unique nucleotide sequences were defined as clonotypes. Clonotypes were aligned to IMGT TRBV, TRBD and TRBJ reference segments using MiTCR v1.1. Only V-J combinations with frequency above 0.0001, covering about 99% of repertoires, were analysed. The TCS score was defined as F50 (clonal expansion) divided by E x V (chaos), with BLOSUM62-based TCRdist calculated between CDR3 peptides within each V-J. Welch's t-statistics and random forest reduced roughly 500 V-J features to 13, which were used in a naive Bayes classifier (R e1071). Sample size was not statistically predetermined, and blinding of investigators to group allocation was not performed. According to the paper, TCR Vbeta CDR3 sequencing was carried out on approximately 140 peripheral blood samples, which came from around 43 ophthalmopathy, about 75 hyperthyroidism and approximately 17 progressor patients.

The rearrangement combines TRBV20-1 with TRBJ2-3; TRBD2 lines up with 11 middle nucleotides. The TCR comes from a woman younger than 35 with Graves disease. Donor details come from another sample of the same person, matched by shared clones. The sequencing here drew on peripheral blood mononuclear cells (PBMCs), taken at new diagnosis, from a patient treated with antithyroid drugs. In nucleotide form, the sequence is TGCAGTGCTAGAGCACTAGCGGGAGGCACAGATACGCAGTATTTT. It codes for CSARALAGGTDTQYF.